This is a list of T cell receptor beta chains from one sample in a study of Graves' ophthalmopathy and Graves' hyperthyroidism. A single record per CDR3 protein comes from TCRdb applying MiXCR to the multiplex PCR reads. Of around 1.1 million distinct CDR3 sequences listed, 35% to 40% are singletons. Material for sequencing was peripheral blood or thyroid tissue (not recorded which). The receptors here all came from an adult man with Graves' hyperthyroidism. CDR3s include the opening cysteine and the closing phenylalanine or tryptophan. The order of the fields is V gene, D gene, J gene, clone size, CDR3 protein, CDR3 DNA. The D gene is left open where the match is weak. A row's size may be missing; if present it is once, few, many or a size class.

TRBV10-3	.	TRBJ1-5	.	CAISEQQGKPQHF	TGTGCCATCAGTGAGCAACAGGGTAAGCCCCAGCATTTT
TRBV18	.	TRBJ1-1	.	CASSQSPVMNTEAFF	TGTGCCAGCTCCCAGTCCCCGGTAATGAACACTGAAGCTTTCTTT
TRBV2	TRBD1	TRBJ2-2	many	CASSVEGAVTGELFF	TGTGCCAGCAGTGTAGAGGGGGCGGTCACCGGGGAGCTGTTTTTT
TRBV20-1	.	TRBJ2-7	many	CSARDFASVDEQYF	TGCAGTGCTAGAGATTTTGCTAGCGTGGACGAGCAGTACTTC
TRBV6-5	.	TRBJ2-7	few	CASSYDGFNEQYF	TGTGCCAGCAGTTACGATGGCTTCAACGAGCAGTACTTC
TRBV10-2	.	TRBJ1-1	few	CASSPLATGNTEAFF	TGTGCCAGCTCACCACTCGCGACGGGGAACACTGAAGCTTTCTTT
TRBV6-2/TRBV6-3	.	TRBJ2-7	many	CASSYSLYEQYF	TGTGCCAGCAGTTACTCTCTCTACGAGCAGTACTTC
TRBV29-1	TRBD1	TRBJ2-5	.	CSATTGLWGTQYF	TGCAGCGCTACGACAGGGCTGTGGGGGACCCAGTACTTC
TRBV7-2	TRBD2	TRBJ2-5	many	CASSLGTSGGQETQYF	TGTGCCAGCAGCTTAGGGACTAGCGGGGGCCAAGAGACCCAGTACTTC
TRBV20-1	.	TRBJ1-4	many	CSARQNEKLFF	TGCAGTGCTAGACAGAATGAAAAACTGTTTTTT
TRBV20-1	.	TRBJ2-7	.	CSARDGQRTYEQYF	TGCAGTGCTAGAGACGGACAGAGAACCTACGAGCAGTACTTC
TRBV7-2	.	TRBJ2-5	.	CASSLSRFPLYQETQYF	TGTGCCAGCAGCTTATCTCGGTTCCCGCTGTACCAAGAGACCCAGTACTTC
TRBV24-1	TRBD1	TRBJ1-6	many	CATSSGQGDNSPLHF	TGTGCCACCAGTTCCGGACAGGGTGATAATTCACCCCTCCACTTT
TRBV2	.	TRBJ1-5	.	CASSVDSIQPQHF	TGTGCCAGCAGTGTAGATAGCATCCAGCCCCAGCATTTT